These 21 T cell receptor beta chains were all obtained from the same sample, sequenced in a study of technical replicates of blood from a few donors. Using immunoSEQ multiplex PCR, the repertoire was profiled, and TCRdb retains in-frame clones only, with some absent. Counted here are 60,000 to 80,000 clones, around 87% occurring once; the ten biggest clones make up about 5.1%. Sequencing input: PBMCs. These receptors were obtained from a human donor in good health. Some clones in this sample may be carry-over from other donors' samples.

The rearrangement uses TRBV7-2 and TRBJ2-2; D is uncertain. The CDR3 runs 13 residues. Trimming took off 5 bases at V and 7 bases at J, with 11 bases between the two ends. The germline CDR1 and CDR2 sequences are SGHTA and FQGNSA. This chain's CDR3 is CASSPARRGELFF. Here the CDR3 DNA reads TGTGCCAGCAGCCCGGCGAGGCGCGGGGAGCTGTTTTTT.

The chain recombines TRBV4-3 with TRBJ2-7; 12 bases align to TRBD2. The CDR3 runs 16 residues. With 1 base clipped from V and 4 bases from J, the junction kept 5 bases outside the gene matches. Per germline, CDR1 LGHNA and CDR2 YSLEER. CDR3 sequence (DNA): TGCGCCAGCAGCCAAGGGCCTAGCGGGGGGGGGTACGAGCAGTACTTC. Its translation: CASSQGPSGGGYEQYF.

The CDR3 coding sequence is TGTGCCAGCAGCTCCATCGCCGGGACTAGCGGATCATACGAGCAGTACTTC. It encodes CASSSIAGTSGSYEQYF. The genes are TRBV7-9 and TRBJ2-7, with 11 bases fitting TRBD2. CDR1 and CDR2 from the germline V gene are SEHNR and FQNEAQ (reference sequence). The CDR3 extends over 17 amino acids. V trimming: 4 bases; J trimming: 4 bases; junction bases outside the gene matches: 12.

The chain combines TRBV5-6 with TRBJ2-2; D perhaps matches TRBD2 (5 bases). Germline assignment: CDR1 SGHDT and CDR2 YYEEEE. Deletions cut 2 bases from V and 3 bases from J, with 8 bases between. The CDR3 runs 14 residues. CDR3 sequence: CASSFREYTGELFF. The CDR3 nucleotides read TGTGCCAGCAGCTTCCGGGAATACACCGGGGAGCTGTTTTTT.

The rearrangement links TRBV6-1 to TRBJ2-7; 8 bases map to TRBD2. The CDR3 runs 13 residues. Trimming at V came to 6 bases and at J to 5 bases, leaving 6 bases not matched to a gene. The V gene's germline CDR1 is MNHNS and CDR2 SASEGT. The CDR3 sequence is CASRAGRANEQYF. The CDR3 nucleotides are TGTGCCAGCAGAGCCGGGAGGGCCAACGAGCAGTACTTC.

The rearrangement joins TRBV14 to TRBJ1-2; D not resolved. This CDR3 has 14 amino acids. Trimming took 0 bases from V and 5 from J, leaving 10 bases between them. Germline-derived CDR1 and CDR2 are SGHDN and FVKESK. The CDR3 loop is CASSQDKLNYGYTF. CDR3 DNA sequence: TGTGCCAGCAGCCAAGATAAACTTAATTATGGCTACACCTTC.

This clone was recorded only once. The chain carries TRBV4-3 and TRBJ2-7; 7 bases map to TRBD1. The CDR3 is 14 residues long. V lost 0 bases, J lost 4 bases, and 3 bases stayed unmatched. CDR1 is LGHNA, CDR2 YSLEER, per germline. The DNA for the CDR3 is TGCGCCAGCAGCCAAGAGGGCAGGGGGTACGAGCAGTACTTC. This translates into CASSQEGRGYEQYF.

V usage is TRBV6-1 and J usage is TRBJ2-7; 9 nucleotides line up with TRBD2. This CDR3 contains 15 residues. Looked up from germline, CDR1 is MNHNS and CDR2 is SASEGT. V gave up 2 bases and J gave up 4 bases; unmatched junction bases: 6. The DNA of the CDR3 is TGTGCCAGCAGTGAATTTGGGCTAGCGGGATACGAGCAGTACTTC. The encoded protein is CASSEFGLAGYEQYF.

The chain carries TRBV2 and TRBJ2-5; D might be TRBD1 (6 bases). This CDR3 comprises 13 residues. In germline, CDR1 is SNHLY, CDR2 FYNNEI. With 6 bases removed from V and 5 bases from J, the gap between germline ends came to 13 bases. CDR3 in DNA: TGTGCCAGCAGCCTCAGACAGGCTGAGACCCAGTACTTC. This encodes CASSLRQAETQYF. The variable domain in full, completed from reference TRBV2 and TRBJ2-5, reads EPEVTQTPSHQVTQMGQEVILRCVPISNHLYFYWYRQILGQKVEFLVSFYNNEISEKSEIFDDQFSVERPDGSNFTLKIRSTKLEDSAMYFCASSLRQAETQYFGPGTRLLVL.

The CDR3 DNA sequence: TGTGCCAGCAGTTACGGGACTAGCGGGAGGGATACGCAGTATTTT. As protein: CASSYGTSGRDTQYF. The chain joins TRBV6-5 to TRBJ2-3; TRBD2 aligns across 15 bases. The CDR3 is made up of 15 amino acids. V lost 2 bases, J lost 6 bases, and 0 bases stayed unmatched. The germline V gene has CDR1 MNHEY and CDR2 SVGAGI.

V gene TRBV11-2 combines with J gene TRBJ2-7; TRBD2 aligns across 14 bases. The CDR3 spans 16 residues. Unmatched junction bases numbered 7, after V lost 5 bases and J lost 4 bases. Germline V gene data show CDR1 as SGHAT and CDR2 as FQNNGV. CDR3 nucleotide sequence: TGTGCCAGCAGCCCCGGGACTAGCGGGAGATTGTACGAGCAGTACTTC. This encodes CASSPGTSGRLYEQYF.

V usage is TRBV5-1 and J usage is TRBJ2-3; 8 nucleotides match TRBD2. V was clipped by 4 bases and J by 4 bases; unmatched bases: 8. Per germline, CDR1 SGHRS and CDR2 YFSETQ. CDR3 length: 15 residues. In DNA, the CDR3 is TGCGCCAGCAGCCCAGGGACTAGGGACCCAGATACGCAGTATTTT. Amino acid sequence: CASSPGTRDPDTQYF.

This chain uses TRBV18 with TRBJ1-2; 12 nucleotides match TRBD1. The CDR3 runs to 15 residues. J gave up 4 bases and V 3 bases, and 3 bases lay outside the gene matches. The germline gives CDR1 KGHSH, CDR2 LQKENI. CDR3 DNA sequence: TGTGCCAGCTCACCCGGGACAGGGGGCATCTATGGCTACACCTTC. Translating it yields CASSPGTGGIYGYTF.

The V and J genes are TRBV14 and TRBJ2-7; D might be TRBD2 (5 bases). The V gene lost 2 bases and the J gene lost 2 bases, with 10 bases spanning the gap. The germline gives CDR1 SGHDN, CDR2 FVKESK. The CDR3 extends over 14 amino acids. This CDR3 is CASSQSGRTYEQYF. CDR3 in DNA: TGTGCCAGCAGCCAAAGCGGCAGGACCTACGAGCAGTACTTC.

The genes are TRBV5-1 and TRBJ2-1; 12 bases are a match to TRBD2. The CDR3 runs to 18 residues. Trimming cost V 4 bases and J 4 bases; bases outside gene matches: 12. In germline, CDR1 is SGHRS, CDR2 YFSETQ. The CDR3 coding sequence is TGCGCCAGCAGCACCAGTCCCGTACTAGCGGGAGGATACAATGAGCAGTTCTTC. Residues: CASSTSPVLAGGYNEQFF.

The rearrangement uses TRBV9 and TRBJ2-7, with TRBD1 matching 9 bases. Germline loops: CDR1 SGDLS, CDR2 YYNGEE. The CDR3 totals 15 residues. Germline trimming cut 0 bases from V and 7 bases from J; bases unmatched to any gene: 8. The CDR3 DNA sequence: TGTGCCAGCAGCGTAGAGGACAGGGGATATCATGAGCAGTACTTC. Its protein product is CASSVEDRGYHEQYF.

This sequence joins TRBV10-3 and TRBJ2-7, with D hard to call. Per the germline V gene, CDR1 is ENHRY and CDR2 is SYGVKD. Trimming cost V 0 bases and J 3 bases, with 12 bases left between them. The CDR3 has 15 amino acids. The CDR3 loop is CAISESIRSLYEQYF. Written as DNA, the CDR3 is TGTGCCATCAGTGAGTCGATACGGAGCCTCTACGAGCAGTACTTC.

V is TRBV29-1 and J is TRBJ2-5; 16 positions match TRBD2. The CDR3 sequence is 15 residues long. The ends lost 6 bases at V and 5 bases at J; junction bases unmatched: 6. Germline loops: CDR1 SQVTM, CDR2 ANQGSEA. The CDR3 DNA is TGCAGCGTGGGACTAGCGGGAGGGCCTCGGGAGACCCAGTACTTC. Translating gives CSVGLAGGPRETQYF.

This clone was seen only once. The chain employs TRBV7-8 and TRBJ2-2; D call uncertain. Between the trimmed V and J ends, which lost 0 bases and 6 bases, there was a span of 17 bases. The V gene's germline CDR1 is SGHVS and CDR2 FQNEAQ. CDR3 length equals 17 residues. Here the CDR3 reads CASSLAVGATGSGELFF. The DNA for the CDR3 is TGTGCCAGCAGCTTAGCGGTGGGCGCGACCGGCTCCGGGGAGCTGTTTTTT.

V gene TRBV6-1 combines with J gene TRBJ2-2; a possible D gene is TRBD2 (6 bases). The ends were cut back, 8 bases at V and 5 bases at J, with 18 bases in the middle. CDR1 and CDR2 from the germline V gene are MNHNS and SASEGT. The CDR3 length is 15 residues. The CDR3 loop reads CASRLALGGTGELFF. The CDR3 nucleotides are TGTGCCAGCCGTCTGGCACTCGGAGGGACCGGGGAGCTGTTTTTT.

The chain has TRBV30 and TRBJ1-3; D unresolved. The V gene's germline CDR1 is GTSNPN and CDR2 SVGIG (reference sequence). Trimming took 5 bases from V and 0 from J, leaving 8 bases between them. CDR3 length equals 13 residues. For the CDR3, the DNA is TGTGCCTGGCAGGCGTTCTCTGGAAACACCATATATTTT. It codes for CAWQAFSGNTIYF.